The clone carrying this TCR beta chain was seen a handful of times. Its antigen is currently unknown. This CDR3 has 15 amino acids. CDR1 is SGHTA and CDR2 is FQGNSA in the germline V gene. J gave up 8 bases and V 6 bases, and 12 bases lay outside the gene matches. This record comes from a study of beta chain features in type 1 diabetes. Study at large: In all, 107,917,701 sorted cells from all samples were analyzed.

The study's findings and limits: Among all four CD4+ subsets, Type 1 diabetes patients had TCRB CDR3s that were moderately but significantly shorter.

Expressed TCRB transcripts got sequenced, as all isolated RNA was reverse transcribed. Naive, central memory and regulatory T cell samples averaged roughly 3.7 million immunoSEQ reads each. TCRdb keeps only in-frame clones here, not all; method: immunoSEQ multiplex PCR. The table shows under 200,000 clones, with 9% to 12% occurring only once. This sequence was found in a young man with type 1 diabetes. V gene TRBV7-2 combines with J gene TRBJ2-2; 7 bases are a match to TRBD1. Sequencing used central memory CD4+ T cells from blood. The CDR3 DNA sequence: TGTGCCAGCAGACCGACAGGGACATTTGGGGGGGAGCTGTTTTTT. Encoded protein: CASRPTGTFGGELFF.